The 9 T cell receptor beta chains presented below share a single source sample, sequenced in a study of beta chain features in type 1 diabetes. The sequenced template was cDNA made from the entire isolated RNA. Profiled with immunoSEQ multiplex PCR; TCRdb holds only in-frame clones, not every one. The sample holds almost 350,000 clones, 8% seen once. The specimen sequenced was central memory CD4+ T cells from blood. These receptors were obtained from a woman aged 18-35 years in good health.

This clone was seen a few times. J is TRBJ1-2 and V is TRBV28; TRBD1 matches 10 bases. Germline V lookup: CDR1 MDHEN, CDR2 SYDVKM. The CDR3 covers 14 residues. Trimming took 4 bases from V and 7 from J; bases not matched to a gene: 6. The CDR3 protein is CASSSTGGIGGYTF. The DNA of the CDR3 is TGTGCCAGCAGTTCGACAGGGGGCATCGGTGGCTACACCTTC.

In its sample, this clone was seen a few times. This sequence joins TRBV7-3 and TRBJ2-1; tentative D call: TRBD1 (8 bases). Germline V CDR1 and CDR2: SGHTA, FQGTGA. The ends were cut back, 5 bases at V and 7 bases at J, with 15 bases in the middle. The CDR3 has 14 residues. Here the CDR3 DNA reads TGTGCCAGCAGCGTCGACAGGGGAGGGAATGAGCAGTTCTTC. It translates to CASSVDRGGNEQFF.

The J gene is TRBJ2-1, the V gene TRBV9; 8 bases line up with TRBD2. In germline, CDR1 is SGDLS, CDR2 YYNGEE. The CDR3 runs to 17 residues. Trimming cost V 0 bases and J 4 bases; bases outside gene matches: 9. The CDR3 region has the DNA TGTGCCAGCAGCGTAGGCGCGGGGCGGGAGGTATACAATGAGCAGTTCTTC. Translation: CASSVGAGREVYNEQFF.

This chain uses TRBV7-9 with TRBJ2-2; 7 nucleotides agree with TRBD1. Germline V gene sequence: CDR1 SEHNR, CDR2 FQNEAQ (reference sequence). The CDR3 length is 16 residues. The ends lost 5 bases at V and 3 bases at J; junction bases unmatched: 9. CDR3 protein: CASSAGSQGDTGELFF. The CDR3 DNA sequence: TGTGCCAGCAGCGCCGGGTCCCAGGGGGACACCGGGGAGCTGTTTTTT.

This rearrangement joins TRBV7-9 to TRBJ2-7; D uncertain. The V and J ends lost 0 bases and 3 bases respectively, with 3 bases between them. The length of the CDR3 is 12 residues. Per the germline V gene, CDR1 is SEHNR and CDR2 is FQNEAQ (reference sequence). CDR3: CASSLAFYEQYF. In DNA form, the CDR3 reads TGTGCCAGCAGCTTAGCTTTCTACGAGCAGTACTTC.

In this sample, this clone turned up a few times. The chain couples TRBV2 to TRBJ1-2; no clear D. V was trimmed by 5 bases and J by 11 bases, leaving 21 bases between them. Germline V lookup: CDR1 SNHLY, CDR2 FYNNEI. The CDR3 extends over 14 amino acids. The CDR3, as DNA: TGTGCCAGCAGTCTGTACCAGGTGGAGTCGGGGTACACCTTC. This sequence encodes CASSLYQVESGYTF.

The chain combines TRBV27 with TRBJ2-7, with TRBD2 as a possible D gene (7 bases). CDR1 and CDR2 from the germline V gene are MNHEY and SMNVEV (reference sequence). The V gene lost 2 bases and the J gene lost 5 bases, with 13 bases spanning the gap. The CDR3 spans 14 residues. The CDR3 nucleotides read TGTGCCAGCAGTTTACGGGGGGCATTTGACGAGCAGTACTTC. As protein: CASSLRGAFDEQYF.

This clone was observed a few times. CDR3 region: CASSARTGGETQYF. The CDR3 DNA reads as TGTGCCAGCAGCGCAAGGACGGGTGGGGAGACCCAGTACTTC. The chain carries TRBV5-4 and TRBJ2-5; D uncertain. V gave up 4 bases and J gave up 5 bases, with 15 bases separating them. CDR3 length equals 14 residues. From germline, CDR1 is SGHNT and CDR2 YYREEE (reference sequence).

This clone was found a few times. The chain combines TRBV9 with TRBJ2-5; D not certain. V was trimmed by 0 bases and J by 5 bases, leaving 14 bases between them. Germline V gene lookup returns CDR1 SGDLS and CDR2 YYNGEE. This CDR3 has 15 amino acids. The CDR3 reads CASSVGLGYGETQYF. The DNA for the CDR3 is TGTGCCAGCAGCGTAGGGTTAGGATATGGGGAGACCCAGTACTTC.